The clone carrying this T cell receptor (beta chain) has a count of ten or more. TCRdb re-called the PCR reads with MiXCR. The sample consists of roughly 55,000 clones, roughly 16% of them appearing once. This sample was taken from a study of metastatic and nonmetastatic thyroid tumors. Thyroid surgery had not been preceded by any treatment in any patient. The CDR3 runs to 14 residues. Trimming cost V 7 bases and J 1 base, with 11 bases left between them. Germline-derived CDR1 and CDR2 are MDHEN and SYDVKM. The TCR comes from a male donor with papillary thyroid cancer or a benign thyroid nodule (not recorded which). Some clones in this sample may be carry-over from other donors' samples. The V call is TRBV28, the J call TRBJ1-5; D is ambiguous. Sequenced material: blood. The CDR3, as DNA: TGTGCCAGCACGAAAGGCGGAAGCAATCAGCCCCAGCATTTT. Its protein is CASTKGGSNQPQHF.